This section outlines one TCR beta chain sequence together with its context. Its matching antigen is unknown. The approximately 130-subject validation cohort, separate from the approximately 630-subject first cohort, included the donors. V was trimmed by 4 bases and J by 4 bases, leaving 8 bases between them. Germline assignment: CDR1 LNHDA and CDR2 SQIVND (reference sequence). The CDR3 extends over 13 amino acids. The data originate from a study of cytomegalovirus exposure and HLA in healthy donors. The protocol was immunoSEQ multiplex PCR, while the TCRdb copy is restricted to in-frame clones and leaves out a portion. This sample carries over 150,000 clones, 75% to 95% of them seen once, and the ten largest clones take approximately 3%. The study's findings and limits: High sensitivity and specificity were reportedly achieved when the classifier diagnosed cytomegalovirus status. CMV antigen specificity was confirmed in vitro for three CMV-associated chains. It was approximately 170 TCR beta chains that were listed as cytomegalovirus-associated.

Sequencing was performed on PBMCs. J is TRBJ1-5 and V is TRBV19; unclear D gene. The TCR sequence derives from a woman between 18 and 29 years old in good health and CMV-seropositive. The chain's CDR3 is CASSNTGNQPQHF. CDR3 coding DNA: TGTGCCAGTAGTAACACGGGGAATCAGCCCCAGCATTTT.